The source of this TCR beta chain is a study of beta chain features in type 1 diabetes (dated by TCRdb to 2017 to 2018). In terms of the full investigation: Patients and healthy donors did not differ in mean age, gender distribution, total cell number or subset yield. Regulatory and stem cell-like memory subsets were isolated from only 8 patients and about eight healthy donors, whereas naive and central memory subsets came from all 30 or so donors. Across all samples, roughly 110,000,000 sorted cells were examined, and cell number per subset correlated strongly with RNA yield. The study compared the TCRB repertoires of sorted circulating CD4+ T cell subsets in recently diagnosed type 1 diabetes patients with those in matched healthy donors. Study-wide conclusions, independent of this receptor: Naive, central memory and regulatory TCRB repertoires appeared to be more similar among patients than among healthy donors. Type 1 diabetes patients showed a moderate but significant shortening of TCRB CDR3 length in all four CD4+ subsets. Sequencing cDNA rather than genomic DNA could over-represent highly expressing activated cells, although activation and CD3 levels did not differ between groups. PCR may preferentially amplify shorter templates, but because patient and control samples were amplified and corrected together, any resulting skew would affect both groups equally. Fewer insertions and more nucleotide deletions at VDJ recombination sites were observed in patients with type 1 diabetes, implying thymic rearrangement abnormalities. Because the HLA sub-analyses included only small numbers of individuals, any influence of HLA type on TCRB rearrangement was left unresolved.

From each donor, a single peripheral blood sample of approximately 110 mL on average was drawn into heparinised tubes. Using a panel that included CD45RO, CCR7, CD25, CD127, CD95 and CD27, naive, central memory, regulatory and stem cell-like memory CD4+ T cells were sorted on a BD FACSAria II. Every sorted population had a purity above 98%. PBMCs were isolated immediately by Lymphoprep density gradient centrifugation and stained directly without culture. So that batch effects would be minimized, each experiment stained and sorted samples in pairs, pairing one healthy donor with one patient. Including cysteine and phenylalanine, the CDR3 has 14 amino acids. Of all the DNA, just the CDR3 is kept, 42 bases in frame from base 1. The V end loses 5 bases and the J end loses 6 bases, and a stretch of 16 bases separates them. Via the germline V gene, CDR1 is MDHEN and CDR2 SYDVKM. The entire amount of isolated RNA was reverse transcribed using the High Capacity cDNA Reverse Transcription Kit, so the sequenced TCRB transcripts were expressed ones. Deep immunoSEQ sequencing was performed on naive, central memory and regulatory T cell samples, with an average of about 3.57 million total reads per sample. Sorted cells were lysed in RLT buffer, and RNA was extracted using DNase-treated RNeasy Micro or Mini kits according to cell number. To prevent cross-contamination, each cell subset was processed individually, whereas patient and healthy donor samples were processed jointly. The immunoSEQ multiplex PCR was used to amplify TCRB sequences from cDNA, yielding 87-bp fragments that span the CDR3 region. Sequencing of the amplicons was done on the Illumina HiSeq platform. As for the authors' bioinformatics: PCR bias was computationally corrected using synthetic template baselines, reads within Hamming distance 2 were collapsed, and singletons that could not be merged were discarded. Reads were aligned against IMGT so that V, D and J genes, CDR3 length and insertions or deletions at six rearrangement sites could be assigned. Clonotype counts were normalized to sorted cell number within each subset before computing true diversity and Gini coefficients with the tcR R package. Repertoire sharing was quantified using the overlap coefficient calculated on TCRB nucleotide sequences. Out-of-frame TCRB sequences from naive cells were analyzed to stand in for the pre-selection repertoire. TCRdb carries this immuneACCESS record with in-frame sequences only. Its versions omit some clonotypes, under half of them owing to an unresolved V gene in the studies checked, with the rest unexplained. V and J calls and clone size are given by that table; D and trimming were obtained from the DNA. This sample lists 500,000 to 850,000 clones; about an eighth were detected once. The ten largest clones represent approximately 0.039% of the sample.

Notes on this clone: Its antigen target is currently unknown. The sample holds no much larger clone one base away, and base qualities are not on file.

The specimen sequenced was naive CD4+ T cells from blood. The cell subset or site label on this specimen signifies: true naive CD4+ T cells. The chain couples TRBV28 to TRBJ1-2; 6 matching bases give a weak D call of TRBD1. This sequence was found in a man between 18 and 35 years old with type 1 diabetes. The sequenced DNA: TGTGCCAGCAGTACACCTCAGGGGATTGATGGCTACACCTTC. Translated, this gives CASSTPQGIDGYTF.